This section outlines one TCR beta chain sequence together with its context. Its antigen is currently unknown. The germline gives CDR1 KGHDR, CDR2 SFDVKD. The trim removed 1 base at V and 8 bases at J, leaving 8 bases unmatched. There are 16 residues in the CDR3. The data stem from a study of vaccination effects on CD4 cells after COVID-19. TCRdb's table, derived via immunoSEQ multiplex PCR, lists solely in-frame clones and lacks some. The profile covers under 45,000 clones, with more than 65% appearing a single time and 2.5% to 3.5% taken by the ten largest. Antigen-specific CD4+ T cell clonotypes were called by their expansion after viral peptide-pool culture in ViraFEST. The authors isolated CD4+ T cells after around 10 days of culture. Testing of the vaccine recipients showed negative nucleocapsid antibodies and no prior SARS-CoV-2 infection.

The genes are TRBV24-1 and TRBJ2-3; 10 positions match TRBD2. This receptor was taken from a human donor who received a COVID-19 vaccine. The source was CD4+ T cells from PBMCs cultured with HCoV-NL63 spike peptides, collected before COVID-19 vaccination. The CDR3 DNA sequence: TGTGCCACCAGTGATTTCACTAGCGGGGTAGTTGCTACGCAGTATTTT. This sequence encodes CATSDFTSGVVATQYF.